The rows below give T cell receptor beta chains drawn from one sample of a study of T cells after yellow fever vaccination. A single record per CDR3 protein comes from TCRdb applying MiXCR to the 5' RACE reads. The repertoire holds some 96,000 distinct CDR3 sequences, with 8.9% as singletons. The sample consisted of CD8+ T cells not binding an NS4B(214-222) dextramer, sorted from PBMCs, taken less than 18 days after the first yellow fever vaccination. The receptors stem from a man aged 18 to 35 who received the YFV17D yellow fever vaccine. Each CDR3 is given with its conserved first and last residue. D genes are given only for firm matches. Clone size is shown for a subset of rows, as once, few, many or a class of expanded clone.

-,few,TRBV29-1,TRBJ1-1,CSVDPGGTEAFF,TGCAGCGTTGACCCCGGAGGCACTGAAGCTTTCTTT
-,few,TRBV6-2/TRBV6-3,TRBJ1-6,CASSPWANSPLHF,TGTGCCAGCAGTCCCTGGGCGAATTCACCCCTCCACTTT
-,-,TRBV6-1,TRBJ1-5,CASSPTRVVQPQHF,TGTGCCAGCAGCCCCACCAGGGTCGTGCAGCCCCAGCATTTT
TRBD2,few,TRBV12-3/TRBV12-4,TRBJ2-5,CASRPGTSGGQETQYF,TGTGCCAGCAGACCCGGTACTAGCGGGGGACAAGAGACCCAGTACTTC
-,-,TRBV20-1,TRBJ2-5,CSASFSGLGGTQYF,TGCAGTGCTAGTTTTTCCGGTCTGGGCGGGACCCAGTACTTC
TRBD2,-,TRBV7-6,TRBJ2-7,CASSRGLATYEQYF,TGTGCCAGCAGCCGGGGACTAGCTACCTACGAGCAGTACTTC
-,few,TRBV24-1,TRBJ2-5,CATSGILENFRDQETQYF,TGTGCCACCAGTGGGATCCTAGAAAATTTCCGGGACCAAGAGACCCAGTACTTC
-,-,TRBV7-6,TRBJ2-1,CASSLEALLSYNEQFF,TGTGCCAGCAGCTTAGAGGCTCTGCTATCCTACAATGAGCAGTTCTTC
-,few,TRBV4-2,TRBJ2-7,CASSQELGLTNEQYF,TGTGCCAGCAGCCAAGAATTAGGATTAACCAACGAGCAGTACTTC
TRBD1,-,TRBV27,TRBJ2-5,CASSPRRGLGQETQYF,TGTGCCAGCAGTCCACGCAGGGGGTTGGGCCAAGAGACCCAGTACTTC
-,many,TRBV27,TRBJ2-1,CASSLDAAYNEQFF,TGTGCCAGCAGTTTAGACGCAGCCTACAATGAGCAGTTCTTC
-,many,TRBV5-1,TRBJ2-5,CASSLRRFQETQYF,TGCGCCAGCAGCTTAAGACGATTCCAAGAGACCCAGTACTTC
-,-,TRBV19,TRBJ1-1,CASLDGNRFENTEAFF,TGTGCCAGTCTAGACGGGAACAGGTTTGAGAACACTGAAGCTTTCTTT
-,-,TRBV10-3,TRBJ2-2,CAISVTGELFF,TGTGCCATCAGTGTCACCGGGGAGCTGTTTTTT
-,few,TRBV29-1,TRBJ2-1,CSVDGTKSSYNEQFF,TGCAGCGTGGACGGGACAAAAAGCTCCTACAATGAGCAGTTCTTC
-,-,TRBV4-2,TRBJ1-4,CASRGTTNEKLFF,TGTGCCAGCAGAGGCACAACTAATGAAAAACTGTTTTTT
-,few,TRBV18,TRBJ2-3,CASSSLEDTQYF,TGTGCCAGCAGTAGTCTGGAAGATACGCAGTATTTT
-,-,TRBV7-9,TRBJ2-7,CASSIGEWSSYEQYF,TGTGCCAGCAGTATAGGGGAGTGGAGCTCCTACGAGCAGTACTTC
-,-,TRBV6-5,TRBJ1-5,CASSYVEGGNQPQHF,TGTGCCAGCAGTTACGTGGAGGGTGGCAATCAGCCCCAGCATTTT
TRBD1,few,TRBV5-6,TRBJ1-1,CASSLPRTGGYTEAFF,TGTGCCAGCAGCTTGCCCCGGACAGGGGGGTATACTGAAGCTTTCTTT
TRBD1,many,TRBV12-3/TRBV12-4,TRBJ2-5,CASSTGQGVVTQYF,TGTGCCAGCAGTACAGGACAGGGGGTGGTGACCCAGTACTTC
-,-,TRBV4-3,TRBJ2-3,CASSQGGQRVTDTQYF,TGCGCCAGCAGCCAAGGAGGTCAGCGAGTCACAGATACGCAGTATTTT
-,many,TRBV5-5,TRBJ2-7,CASSLTSYEQYF,TGTGCCAGCAGCCTCACCTCCTACGAGCAGTACTTC
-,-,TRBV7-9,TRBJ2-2,CAPRQNTGELFF,TGTGCCCCAAGGCAGAACACCGGGGAGCTGTTTTTT
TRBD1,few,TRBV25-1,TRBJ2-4,CASSPAGTGRAIQYF,TGTGCCAGCAGTCCCGCCGGGACAGGGCGGGCCATTCAGTACTTC
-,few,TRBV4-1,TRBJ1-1,CASSQAGKAEAFF,TGCGCCAGCAGCCAAGCAGGGAAGGCTGAAGCTTTCTTT
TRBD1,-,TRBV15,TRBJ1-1,CATSRGRQGGFRAFF,TGTGCCACCAGCAGAGGAAGACAGGGGGGCTTCCGAGCTTTCTTT
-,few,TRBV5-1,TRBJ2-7,CASSFPRAYEQYF,TGCGCCAGCAGCTTCCCCAGGGCCTACGAGCAGTACTTC